This passage covers 23 T cell receptor beta chains from one sample sequenced in a study of cytomegalovirus exposure and HLA in healthy donors. Researchers ran the PCR with 60 Vbeta and 13 Jbeta primers. Produced via immunoSEQ multiplex PCR; TCRdb's table is partial and in-frame only. The data hold about 150,000 clones, with roughly three fifths observed a single time. The sequencing input was PBMCs. These receptor sequences come from a woman aged 55-69 years in good health and CMV-seronegative.

The V call is TRBV29-1, the J call TRBJ2-3; D is unclear. Trimming took 4 bases from V and 0 from J, leaving 8 bases between them. The CDR3 is made up of 13 amino acids. Germline CDR1 SQVTM, CDR2 ANQGSEA. In nucleotides, the CDR3 is TGCAGCGTTGTGAGGAGCAGCACAGATACGCAGTATTTT. Translation gives CSVVRSSTDTQYF.

This clone occurred a few times. The V call is TRBV4-1, the J call TRBJ2-5, with 8 nucleotides matching TRBD2. Germline CDR1 reads MGHRA; CDR2 reads YSYEKL. This CDR3 region has 15 residues. Germline trimming cut 3 bases from V and 4 bases from J; bases unmatched to any gene: 7. CDR3 in amino acids: CASSHAPGGGETQYF. The DNA of the CDR3 is TGCGCCAGCAGCCACGCCCCGGGGGGGGGAGAGACCCAGTACTTC.

This clone was observed a handful of times. The J gene is TRBJ1-1, the V gene TRBV28, with 7 positions matching TRBD1. V lost 5 bases, J lost 3 bases, and 6 bases stayed unmatched. This CDR3 has 14 amino acids. The germline CDR1 and CDR2 sequences are MDHEN and SYDVKM. The CDR3 reads CASSQGGGYTEAFF. The CDR3 DNA is TGTGCCAGCAGTCAGGGGGGAGGCTACACTGAAGCTTTCTTT.

This clone occurred a few times. The J gene is TRBJ1-2, the V gene TRBV14; D is perhaps TRBD1 (5 bases). Germline V gives CDR1 SGHDN, CDR2 FVKESK. V lost 2 bases, J lost 8 bases, and 15 bases lay in between. CDR3 length equals 14 residues. CDR3 region: CASSQQDKQGGYTF. The CDR3 DNA reads as TGTGCCAGCAGCCAACAGGACAAGCAGGGCGGCTACACCTTC.

The chain employs TRBV2 and TRBJ1-2; D gene unclear. This CDR3 contains 15 residues. Trimming took 3 bases from V and 0 from J, leaving 11 bases between them. Germline-derived CDR1 and CDR2 are SNHLY and FYNNEI. The CDR3 DNA is TGTGCCAGCAGTGACCGCCGACTCTCTAACTATGGCTACACCTTC. This encodes CASSDRRLSNYGYTF.

J is TRBJ2-7 and V is TRBV15; TRBD2 matches 8 bases. Germline lookup yields CDR1 LNHNV and CDR2 YYDKDF (reference sequence). V dropped 1 base and J dropped 0; count of bases not matched to a gene: 11. There are 18 residues in the CDR3. CDR3 sequence: CATSRAGAGGPTSYEQYF. The CDR3 DNA reads as TGTGCCACCAGCAGAGCAGGTGCGGGGGGACCTACCTCCTACGAGCAGTACTTC.

V gene TRBV5-1 combines with J gene TRBJ2-1, with 12 bases fitting TRBD2. This CDR3 comprises 15 residues. Losses at the gene ends were 4 bases for V and 4 bases for J; bases not matched to a gene: 3. Germline CDR1 reads SGHRS; CDR2 reads YFSETQ. CDR3 coding DNA: TGCGCCAGCAGCCCCGGGACTAGCGGGTACAATGAGCAGTTCTTC. Translation gives CASSPGTSGYNEQFF. Based on the CDR3 plus reference TRBV5-1 and TRBJ2-1, the full variable domain is KAGVTQTPRYLIKTRGQQVTLSCSPISGHRSVSWYQQTPGQGLQFLFEYFSETQRNKGNFPGRFSGRQFSNSRSEMNVSTLELGDSALYLCASSPGTSGYNEQFFGPGTRLTVL.

For this clone: Other DNA sequences in this sample translate to the same CDR3. This chain connects TRBV5-1 to TRBJ2-7; tentative D call: TRBD1 (5 bases). The CDR3 has 14 amino acids. From germline, CDR1 is SGHRS and CDR2 YFSETQ. Trimming pared 0 bases from V and 0 bases from J, leaving 7 bases between. CDR3 DNA sequence: TGCGCCAGCAGCTTGGACAGGCGCTCCTACGAGCAGTACTTC. This translates into CASSLDRRSYEQYF.

In regard to this clone: At one boundary the junction diverges from the germline segment, which might be a read error. The chain has TRBV5-7 and TRBJ2-7; D gene ambiguous. TRBV5-7 is an open reading frame, and its role is uncertain. The CDR3 has 10 amino acids. The CDR3 DNA follows: TGTGCCAGCAGCTCCGACGAGCAGTACTTC. Encoded protein: CASSSDEQYF.

The V gene is TRBV29-1, the J gene TRBJ2-2; D ambiguous. V was clipped by 7 bases and J by 7 bases, with 10 bases between them. This CDR3 has 11 residues. Germline V gives CDR1 SQVTM, CDR2 ANQGSEA. The CDR3 DNA is TGCAGCGCGGGTCATCGCGGGGAGCTGTTTTTT. Translated, it gives CSAGHRGELFF.

The sample holds a few counts of this clone. V and J are TRBV5-1 and TRBJ2-2, with D perhaps matching TRBD2 (5 bases). V was trimmed by 1 base and J by 5 bases, leaving 15 bases between them. From germline, CDR1 is SGHRS and CDR2 YFSETQ. The CDR3 contains 16 residues. Written as DNA, the CDR3 is TGCGCCAGCAGCTTGAAAGGGCCCCCGGGGACCGGGGAGCTGTTTTTT. This encodes CASSLKGPPGTGELFF. Full variable domain (remainder filled in from reference TRBV5-1 and TRBJ2-2): KAGVTQTPRYLIKTRGQQVTLSCSPISGHRSVSWYQQTPGQGLQFLFEYFSETQRNKGNFPGRFSGRQFSNSRSEMNVSTLELGDSALYLCASSLKGPPGTGELFFGEGSRLTVL.

The chain recombines TRBV19 with TRBJ2-1; 7 positions match TRBD2. The CDR3 has 14 amino acids. The germline V gene encodes CDR1 LNHDA and CDR2 SQIVND (reference sequence). Trimming removed 6 bases from V and 2 bases from J; junction bases left unmatched: 4. CDR3 nucleotide sequence: TGTGCCAGTAGATTGGGGGGGACCTACAATGAGCAGTTCTTC. Its translation is CASRLGGTYNEQFF. Full variable domain (outside the CDR3, taken from reference TRBV19 and TRBJ2-1): DGGITQSPKYLFRKEGQNVTLSCEQNLNHDAMYWYRQDPGQGLRLIYYSQIVNDFQKGDIAEGYSVSREKKESFPLTVTSAQKNPTAFYLCASRLGGTYNEQFFGPGTRLTVL.

This clone was observed a single time. The CDR3 sequence: CASRTSGVGGDTQYF. CDR3 nucleotides: TGTGCCAGCAGGACTAGCGGGGTGGGGGGGGATACGCAGTATTTT. The chain is built from TRBV28 and TRBJ2-3, with 11 bases lining up with TRBD2. Unmatched junction bases numbered 8, after V lost 6 bases and J lost 6 bases. Per the germline V gene, CDR1 is MDHEN and CDR2 is SYDVKM. This CDR3 is built from 15 residues.

As for this clone: At one end, the junction sequence differs from germline, possibly due to a read error. This chain's CDR3 is CSSSLARSGGGTGELFF. CDR3 nucleotides: TGTTCCAGCAGCTTAGCGCGGAGCGGGGGGGGCACCGGGGAGCTGTTTTTT. The chain combines TRBV7-9 with TRBJ2-2; 10 bases agree with TRBD2. This CDR3 comprises 17 residues. CDR1 and CDR2 (germline): SEHNR, FQNEAQ (reference sequence).

The chain recombines TRBV5-6 with TRBJ2-7; no reliable D call. CDR1 is SGHDT, CDR2 YYEEEE, per germline. This CDR3 spans 11 amino acids. V lost 4 bases, J lost 5 bases, and 7 bases lay in between. The CDR3 loop reads CASSRSNEQYF. CDR3 nucleotide sequence: TGTGCCAGCAGCCGGAGCAACGAGCAGTACTTC.

This chain connects TRBV9 to TRBJ2-5; 8 bases line up with TRBD1. Per the germline V gene, CDR1 is SGDLS and CDR2 is YYNGEE. V dropped 3 bases and J dropped 1; count of bases not matched to a gene: 5. The CDR3 covers 15 residues. In DNA, the CDR3 is TGTGCCAGCAGCGCCCAGACAGGGGCCCAAGAGACCCAGTACTTC. Protein: CASSAQTGAQETQYF.

This clone turned up a few times. The chain employs TRBV7-9 and TRBJ2-2; a weak D match, TRBD2 (6 bases). Deletions cut 0 bases from V and 0 bases from J, with 8 bases between. CDR1 is SEHNR and CDR2 is FQNEAQ in the germline V gene (reference sequence). The CDR3 is 16 amino acids. CDR3 DNA: TGTGCCAGCAGCTTAGCGGGCGGGGCGAACACCGGGGAGCTGTTTTTT. It translates to CASSLAGGANTGELFF. The full variable domain, its missing parts supplied by reference TRBV7-9 and TRBJ2-2, is DTGVSQNPRHKITKRGQNVTFRCDPISEHNRLYWYRQTLGQGPEFLTYFQNEAQLEKSRLLSDRFSAERPKGSFSTLEIQRTEQGDSAMYLCASSLAGGANTGELFFGEGSRLTVL.

This clone occurred a few times. The chain uses TRBV19 and TRBJ2-7, with 8 bases that match TRBD2. V was clipped by 8 bases and J by 0 bases; unmatched bases: 6. Germline CDR1 reads LNHDA; CDR2 reads SQIVND (reference sequence). The CDR3 runs 14 residues. The CDR3 protein is CASGPGTSSYEQYF. CDR3 bases: TGTGCCAGTGGGCCCGGGACTAGCTCCTACGAGCAGTACTTC.

This chain connects TRBV7-9 to TRBJ1-4; D gene uncertain. Trimming removed 5 bases from V and 0 bases from J, with 13 bases in between. CDR1 and CDR2 from the germline V gene are SEHNR and FQNEAQ (reference sequence). The CDR3 length is 16 residues. The CDR3 coding sequence is TGTGCCAGCAGCCGACCGGCAGGCGCAACTAATGAAAAACTGTTTTTT. It translates to CASSRPAGATNEKLFF.

V usage is TRBV2 and J usage is TRBJ2-7; unclear D gene. The V gene lost 4 bases and the J gene lost 0 bases, with 10 bases spanning the gap. This CDR3 is built from 14 residues. Germline V lookup: CDR1 SNHLY, CDR2 FYNNEI. The CDR3, as DNA: TGTGCCAGCAGTGGGGCAGTGAGCTCCTACGAGCAGTACTTC. Translating gives CASSGAVSSYEQYF.

This clone was observed a handful of times. CDR3: CASSAGLAGPDTQYF. The CDR3 region has the DNA TGTGCCAGCAGCGCTGGACTAGCCGGCCCAGATACGCAGTATTTT. The rearrangement joins TRBV9 to TRBJ2-3, with 8 bases fitting TRBD2. Germline V CDR1 and CDR2: SGDLS, YYNGEE. The CDR3 loop spans 15 amino acids. The ends lost 3 bases at V and 4 bases at J; junction bases unmatched: 7.

The chain couples TRBV9 to TRBJ1-4; D remains unclear. V lost 3 bases and J lost 5, with 11 bases in between. CDR3 length equals 14 residues. CDR1 SGDLS and CDR2 YYNGEE come from the germline V gene. CDR3 loop: CASSAPRENEKLFF. DNA for the CDR3: TGTGCCAGCAGCGCCCCGCGAGAGAATGAAAAACTGTTTTTT.

This clone was seen more than once but under ten times. The gene calls are TRBV28 and TRBJ1-4; D unclear. Germline CDR1 MDHEN, CDR2 SYDVKM. The V end lost 1 base, the J end lost 7 bases, and 16 bases lay between the germline ends. The CDR3 totals 16 residues. The CDR3 here is CASSLSASGSGEKLFF. CDR3 coding DNA: TGTGCCAGCAGTTTATCGGCATCCGGCTCGGGTGAAAAACTGTTTTTT.